This T cell receptor beta chain was sequenced for a study of Ad26.COV2.S vaccination and SARS-CoV-2 variants (dated by TCRdb to about 2021). With respect to the entire study: Donors in the vaccine arm were drawn from COV1001, a phase I-IIa trial of Ad26.COV2.S in healthy adults that was multicentre, randomized, double-blind and placebo-controlled. Ad26.COV2.S was given intramuscularly at 5x10^10 or 1x10^11 viral particles, as a single shot or as two shots 56 days apart. Participants in the trial were split at random into five groups of five each, receiving low-dose or high-dose Ad26.COV2.S once or twice, or else placebo on both occasions. Blinding of investigators to trial group allocation was maintained during experiments and outcome assessment. The specificity and breadth of SARS-CoV-2-reactive T cell receptors after Ad26.COV2.S vaccination were assessed by TCRbeta repertoire sequencing. The TCR-sequenced set comprised around 30 samples: some 19 Ad26.COV2.S vaccine recipients, 5 placebo recipients and 8 SARS-CoV-2 convalescent individuals.

Details on this clone: The antigen it binds to is not known. No base-level quality is on record; no much larger clone is a single base apart.

Compared with germline, V lacks 7 bases and J lacks 2 bases; bases without a gene match: 10. CDR1 and CDR2, per the germline V gene, are SQVTM and ANQGSEA. The CDR3, cysteine through phenylalanine, is 14 amino acids long. The sequence is cut down to CDR3 DNA, 42 bases in frame from base 1. Here is what the overall study found, with its caveats: The authors noted that total T cell responses may have been underestimated by the TCR breadth and depth analyses. Vaccine and placebo recipients had similar non-spike TCR breadth, a finding consistent with the vaccine containing only spike. The study lacked the statistical power to compare responses across vaccine doses or regimens. Substantial breadth of spike-specific CD8+ and CD4+ T cell responses was reported after vaccination. Compared with placebo recipients, Ad26.COV2.S recipients showed higher spike-specific TCR breadth (P = 0.0014).

The intended sense of this specimen's treatment or condition label: over 15 received Ad26.COV2.S at low or high dose, single or two shots; five or six received placebo; per-sample allocation not given. Repertoires of vaccine and placebo recipients were sequenced from samples taken on day 63 after the first injection. In Cohort 1b, about two dozen adults aged 18-55 years were enrolled at a single site in Boston, USA, between 29 July and 7 August 2020. As a vaccine, Ad26.COV2.S was a replication-incompetent adenovirus type 26 vector that expressed a prefusion-stabilized SARS-CoV-2 spike protein derived from the original Wuhan strain. The immunoSEQ Assay was the method used to sequence TCRbeta CDR3 regions. After extraction, genomic DNA underwent amplification by bias-controlled multiplex PCR, followed by high-throughput sequencing. As for the authors' bioinformatics: Collapsing and filtering of sequences were performed to quantify the absolute abundance of each unique TCRbeta CDR3 region. T cell fraction was estimated by normalizing TCRbeta template counts to usable DNA, which was measured by amplifying reference genes present in all nucleated cells. Repertoire TCRs were annotated as SARS-CoV-2-specific when V gene, CDR3 amino acid sequence and J gene were exactly matched to a known reactive TCR set. The reference SARS-CoV-2 TCR set was obtained from MIRA and was filtered for enrichment in COVID-19-positive ImmuneCODE repertoires, whereby public or cross-reactive TCRs were removed. Using the MIRA antigens, annotated TCRs were further analysed by specific ORF or by position within an ORF. Breadth was defined as annotated unique rearrangements over total unique productive rearrangements; depth was the summed frequency of those rearrangements. Two-sided Wilcoxon rank-sum tests were applied when comparing TCR breadth between groups. TCRdb provides this immuneACCESS table in a form limited to in-frame rearrangements. Some clones are lacking; in checked studies, under half of them reflect an unresolved V gene, and why the rest are absent is not known. V and J calls and clone size are as listed in that table; D and trimming were resolved from the DNA. The sample includes 350,000 to 450,000 clones, with around 87% observed a single time. The ten biggest clones cover roughly 3.2% of the sample.

The rearrangement joined TRBV29-1 to TRBJ2-5; 7 central nucleotides agree with TRBD2. The receptor comes from a person between 18 and 60 years old who received the Ad26.COV2.S COVID-19 vaccine or a placebo. The specimen was peripheral blood, collected in a trial of Ad26.COV2.S vaccine versus placebo. This receptor carries the CDR3 CSAGRQGVQETQYF. The DNA sequence follows: TGCAGCGCCGGGAGGCAGGGCGTACAAGAGACCCAGTACTTC.